These T cell receptor beta chains were read from a single sample in a study. Clones were read by immunoSEQ multiplex PCR, and TCRdb kept only the in-frame ones, dropping some. The sample consists of some 70,000 clones, 85% to 95% of them appearing once. Material for sequencing was PBMCs. All receptors come from a man aged 35 to 55 with rheumatoid arthritis. The conserved cysteine and the conserved F or W are not part of the CDR3 here. Fields, in order: V gene, CDR3 length, J gene, CDR3 protein.

V: TRBV2; length: 14; J: TRBJ1-6; CDR3: ASRWDPGSYNSPLH
V: TRBV19; length: 12; J: TRBJ1-5; CDR3: ASSRAGGLQPQH
V: TRBV15; length: 13; J: TRBJ1-3; CDR3: ATSGAGKSGNTIY
V: TRBV4-1; length: 12; J: TRBJ2-5; CDR3: ASSQGVLEETQY
V: TRBV29-1; length: 9; J: TRBJ2-3; CDR3: SVIGEHTQY
V: TRBV7-2; length: 13; J: TRBJ2-1; CDR3: ASSDRGRVLNEQF
V: TRBV13; length: 15; J: TRBJ2-6; CDR3: ASSLDRAHSGANVLT
V: TRBV5-5; length: 12; J: TRBJ2-3; CDR3: ASSLVGHADTQY
V: TRBV6-5; length: 11; J: TRBJ1-4; CDR3: ASKFQGIEKLF
V: TRBV27; length: 13; J: TRBJ2-5; CDR3: ASSFLDGAQETQY
V: TRBV7-9; length: 12; J: TRBJ2-1; CDR3: ASRKAGEGNEQF
V: TRBV27; length: 14; J: TRBJ2-2; CDR3: ASSGGPIGRAGELF
V: TRBV2; length: 15; J: TRBJ2-7; CDR3: ATGRGTAELISYEQY